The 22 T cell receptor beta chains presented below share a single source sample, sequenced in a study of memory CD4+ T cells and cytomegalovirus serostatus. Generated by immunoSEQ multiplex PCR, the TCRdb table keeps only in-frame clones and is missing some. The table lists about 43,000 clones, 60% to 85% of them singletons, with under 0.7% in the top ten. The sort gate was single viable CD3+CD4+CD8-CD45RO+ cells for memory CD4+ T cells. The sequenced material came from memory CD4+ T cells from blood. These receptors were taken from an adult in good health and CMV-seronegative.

CDR3 sequence reads: CASTADPNTGELFF. The CDR3 DNA reads as TGTGCCAGCACGGCAGACCCGAACACCGGGGAGCTGTTTTTT. The chain has TRBV6-5 and TRBJ2-2; D gene unclear. The germline V gene has CDR1 MNHEY and CDR2 SVGAGI. The length of the CDR3 is 14 residues. The ends were cut back, 7 bases at V and 0 bases at J, with 9 bases in the middle.

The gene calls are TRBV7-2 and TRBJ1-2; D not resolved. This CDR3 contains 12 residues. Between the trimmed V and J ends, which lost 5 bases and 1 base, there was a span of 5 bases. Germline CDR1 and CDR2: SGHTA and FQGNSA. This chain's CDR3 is CASSADNYGYTF. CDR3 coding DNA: TGTGCCAGCAGCGCAGATAACTATGGCTACACCTTC.

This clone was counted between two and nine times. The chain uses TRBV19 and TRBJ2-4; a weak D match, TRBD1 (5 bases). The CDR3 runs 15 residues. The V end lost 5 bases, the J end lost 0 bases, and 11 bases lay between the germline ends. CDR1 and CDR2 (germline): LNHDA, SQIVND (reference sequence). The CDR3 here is CASSFDSLAKNIQYF. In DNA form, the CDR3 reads TGTGCCAGTAGTTTTGACAGCCTAGCCAAAAACATTCAGTACTTC.

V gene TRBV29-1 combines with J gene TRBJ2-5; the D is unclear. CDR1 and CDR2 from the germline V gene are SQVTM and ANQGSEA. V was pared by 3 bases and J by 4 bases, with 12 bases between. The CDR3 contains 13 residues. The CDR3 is CSVEVVVGETQYF. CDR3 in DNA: TGCAGCGTTGAGGTTGTGGTGGGAGAGACCCAGTACTTC. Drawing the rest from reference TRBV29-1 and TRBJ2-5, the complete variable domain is SAVISQKPSRDICQRGTSLTIQCQVDSQVTMMFWYRQQPGQSLTLIATANQGSEATYESGFVIDKFPISRPNLTFSTLTVSNMSPEDSSIYLCSVEVVVGETQYFGPGTRLLVL.

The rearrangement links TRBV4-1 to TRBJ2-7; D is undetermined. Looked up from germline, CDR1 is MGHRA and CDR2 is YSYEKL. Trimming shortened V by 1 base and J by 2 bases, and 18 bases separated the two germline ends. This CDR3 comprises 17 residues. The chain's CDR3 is CASSQASRPRLTYEQYF. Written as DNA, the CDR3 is TGCGCCAGCAGCCAAGCTTCCCGACCCCGCTTAACCTACGAGCAGTACTTC.

DNA for the CDR3: TGTGCCAGCAGCCTCCGGGGGCTGCAACAAGAGACCCAGTACTTC. Translation: CASSLRGLQQETQYF. The chain has TRBV7-3 and TRBJ2-5; either TRBD1 or TRBD2 may supply D (6 bases each). The CDR3 extends over 15 amino acids. CDR1 and CDR2 (germline): SGHTA, FQGTGA. Trimming cost V 5 bases and J 2 bases, with 15 bases left between them.

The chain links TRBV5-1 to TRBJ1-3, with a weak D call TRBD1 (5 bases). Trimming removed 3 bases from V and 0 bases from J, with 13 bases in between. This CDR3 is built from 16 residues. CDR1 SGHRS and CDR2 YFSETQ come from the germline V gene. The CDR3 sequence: CASSSLEGFSGNTIYF. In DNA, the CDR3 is TGCGCCAGCAGCTCCCTGGAGGGGTTCTCTGGAAACACCATATATTTT.

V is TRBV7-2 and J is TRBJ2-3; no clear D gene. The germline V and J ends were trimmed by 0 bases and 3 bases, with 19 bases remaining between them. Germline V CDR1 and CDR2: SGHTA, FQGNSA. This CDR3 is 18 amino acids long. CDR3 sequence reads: CASSLALPSARATDTQYF. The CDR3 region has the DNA TGTGCCAGCAGCTTAGCCCTTCCGAGCGCTCGGGCGACAGATACGCAGTATTTT.

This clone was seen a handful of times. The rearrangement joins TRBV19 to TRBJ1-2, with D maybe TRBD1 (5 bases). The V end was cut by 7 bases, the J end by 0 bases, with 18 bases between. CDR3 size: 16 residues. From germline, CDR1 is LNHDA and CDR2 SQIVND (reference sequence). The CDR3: CASKGFGLGANYGYTF. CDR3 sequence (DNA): TGTGCCAGTAAGGGGTTTGGGCTAGGAGCTAACTATGGCTACACCTTC.

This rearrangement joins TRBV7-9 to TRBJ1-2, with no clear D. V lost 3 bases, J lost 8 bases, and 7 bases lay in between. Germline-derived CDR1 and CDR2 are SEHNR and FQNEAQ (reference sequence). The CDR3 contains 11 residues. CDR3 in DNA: TGTGCCAGCAGCTTCGGTGGGGGCTACACCTTC. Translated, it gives CASSFGGGYTF.

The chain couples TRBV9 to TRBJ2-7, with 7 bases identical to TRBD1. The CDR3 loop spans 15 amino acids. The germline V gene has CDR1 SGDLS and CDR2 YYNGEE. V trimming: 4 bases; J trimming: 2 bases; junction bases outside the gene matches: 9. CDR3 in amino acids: CASSLTGTDAYEQYF. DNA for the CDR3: TGTGCCAGCAGCCTTACCGGGACAGACGCCTACGAGCAGTACTTC.

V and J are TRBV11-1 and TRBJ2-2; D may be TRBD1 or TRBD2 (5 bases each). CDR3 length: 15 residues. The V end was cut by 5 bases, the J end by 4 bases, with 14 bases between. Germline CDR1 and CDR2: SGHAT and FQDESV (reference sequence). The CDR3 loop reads CASSPFGAVTGELFF. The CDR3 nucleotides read TGTGCCAGCAGCCCATTCGGGGCAGTCACCGGGGAGCTGTTTTTT. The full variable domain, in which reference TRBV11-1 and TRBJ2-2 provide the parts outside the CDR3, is EAEVAQSPRYKITEKSQAVAFWCDPISGHATLYWYRQILGQGPELLVQFQDESVVDDSQLPKDRFSAERLKGVDSTLKIQPAELGDSAMYLCASSPFGAVTGELFFGEGSRLTVL.

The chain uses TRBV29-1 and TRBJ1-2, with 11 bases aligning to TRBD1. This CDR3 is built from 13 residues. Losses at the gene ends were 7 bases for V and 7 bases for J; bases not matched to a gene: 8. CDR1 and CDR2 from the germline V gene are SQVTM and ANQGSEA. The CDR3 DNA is TGCAGCGCCGGGACAGGGGGATTTAGTGGCTACACCTTC. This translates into CSAGTGGFSGYTF.

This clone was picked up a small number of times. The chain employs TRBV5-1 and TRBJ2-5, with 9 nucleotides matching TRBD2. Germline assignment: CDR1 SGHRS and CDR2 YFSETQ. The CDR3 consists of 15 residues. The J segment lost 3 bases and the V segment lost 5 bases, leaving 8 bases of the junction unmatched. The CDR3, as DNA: TGCGCCAGCAGTACCACCGCTAGCGGGGAAGAGACCCAGTACTTC. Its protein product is CASSTTASGEETQYF. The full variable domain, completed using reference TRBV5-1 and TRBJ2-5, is KAGVTQTPRYLIKTRGQQVTLSCSPISGHRSVSWYQQTPGQGLQFLFEYFSETQRNKGNFPGRFSGRQFSNSRSEMNVSTLELGDSALYLCASSTTASGEETQYFGPGTRLLVL.

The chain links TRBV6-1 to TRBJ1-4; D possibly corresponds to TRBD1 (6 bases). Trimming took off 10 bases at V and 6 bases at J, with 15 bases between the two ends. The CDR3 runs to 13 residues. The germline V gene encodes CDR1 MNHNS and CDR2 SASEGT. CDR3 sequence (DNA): TGTGCCATCCAGGGGATTCTATATGAAAAACTGTTTTTT. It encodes CAIQGILYEKLFF.

CDR3 nucleotides: TGTGCCAGCAGCTTAGGGAGCGGGACAGGGGATTCACCCCTCCACTTT. Its protein is CASSLGSGTGDSPLHF. The chain carries TRBV7-6 and TRBJ1-6; 10 nucleotides align to TRBD1. Per the germline V gene, CDR1 is SGHVS and CDR2 is FNYEAQ. CDR3 length: 16 amino acids. With V trimmed by 1 base and J by 8 bases, 5 bases remained unmatched.

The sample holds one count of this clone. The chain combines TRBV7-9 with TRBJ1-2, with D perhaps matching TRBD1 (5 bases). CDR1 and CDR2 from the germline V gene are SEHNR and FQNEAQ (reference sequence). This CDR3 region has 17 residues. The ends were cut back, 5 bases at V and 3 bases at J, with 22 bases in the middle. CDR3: CASSPLGTPLGDYGYTF. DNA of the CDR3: TGTGCCAGCAGCCCTCTGGGGACTCCCCTCGGAGACTATGGCTACACCTTC.

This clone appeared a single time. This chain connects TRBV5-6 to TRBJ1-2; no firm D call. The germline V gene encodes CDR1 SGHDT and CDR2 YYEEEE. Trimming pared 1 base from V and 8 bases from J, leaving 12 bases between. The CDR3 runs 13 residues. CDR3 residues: CASSLNGKLGYTF. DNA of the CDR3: TGTGCCAGCAGCTTGAATGGAAAACTCGGCTACACCTTC.

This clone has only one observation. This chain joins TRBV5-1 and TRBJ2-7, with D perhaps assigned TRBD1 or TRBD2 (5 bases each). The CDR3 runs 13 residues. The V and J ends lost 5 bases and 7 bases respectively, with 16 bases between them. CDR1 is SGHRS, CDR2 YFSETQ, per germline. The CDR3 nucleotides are TGCGCCAGCAGTTCCGGGACCGAGGGAGAGCAGTACTTC. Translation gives CASSSGTEGEQYF.

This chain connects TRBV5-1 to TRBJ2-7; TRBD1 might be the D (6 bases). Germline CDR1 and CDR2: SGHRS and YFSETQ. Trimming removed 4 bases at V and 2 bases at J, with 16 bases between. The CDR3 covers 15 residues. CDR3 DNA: TGCGCCAGCAGCCCGACAGGTCAGTATACCTACGAGCAGTACTTC. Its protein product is CASSPTGQYTYEQYF.

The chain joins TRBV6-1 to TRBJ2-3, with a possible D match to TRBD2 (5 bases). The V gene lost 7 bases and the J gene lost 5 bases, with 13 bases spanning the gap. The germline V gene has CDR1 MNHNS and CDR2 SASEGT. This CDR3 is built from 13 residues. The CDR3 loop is CASTPLREDTQYF. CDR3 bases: TGTGCCAGCACACCGCTGAGGGAAGATACGCAGTATTTT.

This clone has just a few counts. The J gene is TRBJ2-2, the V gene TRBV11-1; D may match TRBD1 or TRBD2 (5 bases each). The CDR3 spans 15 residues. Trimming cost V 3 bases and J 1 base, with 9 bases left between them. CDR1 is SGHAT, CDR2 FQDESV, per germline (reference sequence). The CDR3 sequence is CASSLIGGNTGELFF. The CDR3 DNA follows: TGTGCCAGCAGCTTGATTGGGGGGAACACCGGGGAGCTGTTTTTT.